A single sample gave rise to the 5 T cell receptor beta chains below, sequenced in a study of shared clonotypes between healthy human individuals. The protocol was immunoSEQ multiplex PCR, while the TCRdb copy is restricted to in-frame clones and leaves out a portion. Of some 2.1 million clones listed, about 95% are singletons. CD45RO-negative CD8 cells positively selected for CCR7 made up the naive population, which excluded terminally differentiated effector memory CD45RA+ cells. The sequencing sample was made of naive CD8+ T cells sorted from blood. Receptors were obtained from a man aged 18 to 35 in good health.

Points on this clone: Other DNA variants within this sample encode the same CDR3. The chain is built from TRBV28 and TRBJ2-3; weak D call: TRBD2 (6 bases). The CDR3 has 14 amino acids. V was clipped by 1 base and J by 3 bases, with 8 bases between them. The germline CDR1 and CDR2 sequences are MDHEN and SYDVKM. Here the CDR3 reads CASSLLAGTDTQYF. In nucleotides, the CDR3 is TGTGCCAGCAGTTTATTGGCGGGGACAGATACGCAGTATTTT.

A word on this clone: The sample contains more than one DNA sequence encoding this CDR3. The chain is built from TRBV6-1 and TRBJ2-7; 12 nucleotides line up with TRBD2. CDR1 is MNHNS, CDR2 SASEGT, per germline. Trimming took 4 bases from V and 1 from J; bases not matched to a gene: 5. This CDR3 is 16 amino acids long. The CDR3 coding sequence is TGTGCCAGCAGTGCTACCGGGACTAGCGGGTCCTACGAGCAGTACTTC. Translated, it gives CASSATGTSGSYEQYF.

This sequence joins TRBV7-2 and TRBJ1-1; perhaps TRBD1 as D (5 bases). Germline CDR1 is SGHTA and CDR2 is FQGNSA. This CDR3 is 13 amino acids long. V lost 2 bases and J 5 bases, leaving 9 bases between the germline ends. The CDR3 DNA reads TGTGCCAGCAGCTTACGGGGGGGTACTGAAGCTTTCTTT. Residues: CASSLRGGTEAFF.

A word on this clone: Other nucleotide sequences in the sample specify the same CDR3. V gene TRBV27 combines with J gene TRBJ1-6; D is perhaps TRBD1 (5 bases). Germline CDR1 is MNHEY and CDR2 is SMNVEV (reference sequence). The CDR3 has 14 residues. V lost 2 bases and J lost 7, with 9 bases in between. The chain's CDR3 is CASSLGGGNSPLHF. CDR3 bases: TGTGCCAGCAGTTTAGGTGGGGGGAATTCACCCCTCCACTTT.

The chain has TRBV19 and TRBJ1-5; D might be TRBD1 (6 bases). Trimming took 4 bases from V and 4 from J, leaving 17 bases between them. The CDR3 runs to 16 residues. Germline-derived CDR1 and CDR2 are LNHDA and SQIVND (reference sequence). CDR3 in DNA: TGTGCCAGTAGTACCCGACAGGAAATAGGTAATCAGCCCCAGCATTTT. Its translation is CASSTRQEIGNQPQHF.